The 19 T cell receptor beta chains reported below all come from one sample, sequenced in a study of T cell repertoires in cytomegalovirus infection. Using its own MiXCR run on the reads, TCRdb lists one record per CDR3 protein. The sample shows 300,000 or so distinct CDR3 sequences, 25% of them seen only once. The sequenced sample consisted of PBMCs. These receptors all come from a human donor in good health (CMV status not recorded). Some clones in this sample may be carry-over from other donors' samples.

The rearrangement joins TRBV20-1 to TRBJ2-7; tentative D call: TRBD2 (5 bases). V dropped 0 bases and J dropped 2 bases, with 11 bases sitting between them. Looked up from germline, CDR1 is DFQATT and CDR2 is SNEGSKA (reference sequence). This CDR3 has 14 amino acids. CDR3: CSARDRRQAYEQYF. DNA for the CDR3: TGCAGTGCTAGAGATCGGAGGCAGGCCTACGAGCAGTACTTC.

This clonotype was seen a few times. J is TRBJ1-2 and V is TRBV20-1; D ambiguous. The V end lost 6 bases, the J end lost 0 bases, and 14 bases lay between the germline ends. CDR1 and CDR2 from the germline V gene are DFQATT and SNEGSKA (reference sequence). CDR3 length equals 14 residues. The CDR3 DNA is TGCAGTGCCGACACCGGGCCGTCTAACTATGGCTACACCTTC. Its translation is CSADTGPSNYGYTF.

J is TRBJ2-1 and V is TRBV19; D perhaps matches TRBD2 (6 bases). Per germline, CDR1 LNHDA and CDR2 SQIVND (reference sequence). V gave up 3 bases and J gave up 7 bases, with 16 bases separating them. This CDR3 contains 15 residues. As DNA, the CDR3 is TGTGCCAGTAGTATTGATAACGGGAGAATGAATGAGCAGTTCTTC. Translated, it gives CASSIDNGRMNEQFF.

The CDR3 coding sequence is TGTGCCAGCAGCTTCGGGCTAGCGGGAGGGGACAATGAGCAGTTCTTC. Translation gives CASSFGLAGGDNEQFF. The chain combines TRBV6-2 or TRBV6-3 with TRBJ2-1; 12 nucleotides agree with TRBD2. The ends lost 6 bases at V and 5 bases at J; junction bases unmatched: 8. Germline V gives CDR1 MNHEY, CDR2 SVGEGT. The CDR3 has 16 residues.

In its sample, this clonotype was seen many times. This rearrangement joins TRBV11-2 to TRBJ2-7, with 10 positions matching TRBD1. The CDR3 runs to 15 residues. Trimming took 5 bases from V and 6 from J; bases not matched to a gene: 10. Germline assignment: CDR1 SGHAT and CDR2 FQNNGV. The CDR3 DNA reads TGTGCCAGCAGCCTTACCGGGACAGGGGTTGGCGAGCAGTACTTC. Its protein is CASSLTGTGVGEQYF.

This clonotype was counted at least ten times. V gene TRBV7-2 combines with J gene TRBJ2-5, with TRBD2 matching over 9 bases. J was trimmed by 0 bases and V by 5 bases; bases with no gene match: 4. The CDR3 covers 15 residues. Germline CDR1 SGHTA, CDR2 FQGNSA. The CDR3 nucleotides read TGTGCCAGCAGCCCGGGACTAGCCCACCAAGAGACCCAGTACTTC. This encodes CASSPGLAHQETQYF.

This chain uses TRBV11-2 with TRBJ2-5; 13 bases fit TRBD2. Germline values: CDR1 SGHAT, CDR2 FQNNGV. The CDR3 is 16 residues long. V shed 5 bases and J 3 bases; nucleotides not matched to a gene: 6. The CDR3 here is CASSTWTSGGKETQYF. The CDR3 nucleotides read TGTGCCAGCAGCACCTGGACTAGCGGGGGTAAAGAGACCCAGTACTTC.

The chain couples TRBV7-9 to TRBJ1-1, with 8 bases identical to TRBD1. The CDR3 runs 14 residues. The ends lost 5 bases at V and 5 bases at J; junction bases unmatched: 7. Germline CDR1 SEHNR, CDR2 FQNEAQ (reference sequence). The CDR3 bases are TGTGCCAGCAGCCTTACAGGGGGGTGGACTGAAGCTTTCTTT. This gives the protein CASSLTGGWTEAFF.

This chain links TRBV28 with TRBJ1-6, with D unresolved. Germline CDR1 is MDHEN and CDR2 is SYDVKM. The V end was cut by 3 bases, the J end by 10 bases, with 10 bases between. This CDR3 comprises 13 residues. DNA for the CDR3: TGTGCCAGCAGTTTTTCGGCGGAGTCACCCCTCCACTTT. Translated, it gives CASSFSAESPLHF.

This clonotype was picked up many times. Here the CDR3 DNA reads TGTGCCAGCAGCCATTCTGGCGAGGGAAACACCATATATTTT. It translates to CASSHSGEGNTIYF. The rearrangement uses TRBV7-2 and TRBJ1-3; D ambiguous. V lost 5 bases and J lost 4, with 12 bases in between. CDR1 SGHTA and CDR2 FQGNSA come from the germline V gene. The CDR3 runs 14 residues.

V usage is TRBV23-1 and J usage is TRBJ2-2, with D uncertain. TRBV23-1 is an ORF for which the function is uncertain. The CDR3 sequence is 14 residues long. V was trimmed by 6 bases and J by 6 bases, leaving 14 bases between them. CDR3 residues: CASRTFARPGELFF. For the CDR3, the DNA is TGCGCCAGCAGAACCTTCGCCCGGCCCGGGGAGCTGTTTTTT.

This clonotype appeared many times. The chain carries TRBV6-2 or TRBV6-3 and TRBJ2-3; TRBD1 matches 10 bases. V lost 7 bases and J lost 6; bases outside the gene matches: 7. CDR3 length: 14 residues. Germline V gene data show CDR1 as MNHEY and CDR2 as SVGEGT. In nucleotides, the CDR3 is TGTGCCAGCATTTCCGGACAGGGGGTTGATACGCAGTATTTT. Translation gives CASISGQGVDTQYF.

In DNA form, the CDR3 reads TGTGCCATCACCGAGGGACGGCTGAACACTGAAGCTTTCTTT. It codes for CAITEGRLNTEAFF. The gene calls are TRBV10-3 and TRBJ1-1; possibly TRBD1 for D (5 bases). Trimming left V 7 bases short and J 0 bases short, with 12 bases between. The CDR3 contains 14 residues. Germline CDR1 and CDR2: ENHRY and SYGVKD.

Ten or more counts support this clonotype. V is TRBV28 and J is TRBJ1-5; D gene uncertain. The CDR3 has 13 residues. Germline CDR1 is MDHEN and CDR2 is SYDVKM. V gave up 7 bases and J gave up 4 bases, with 11 bases separating them. The CDR3 DNA follows: TGTGCCAGCATCCCGGCCTCAAATCAGCCCCAGCATTTT. Translated: CASIPASNQPQHF.

This chain connects TRBV7-8 to TRBJ2-7, with D perhaps being TRBD1 or TRBD2 (6 bases each). Trimming took off 6 bases at V and 0 bases at J, with 18 bases between the two ends. The CDR3 spans 16 residues. CDR1 and CDR2 from the germline V gene are SGHVS and FQNEAQ. The CDR3 DNA follows: TGTGCCAGCAGTTTTTTAGGGGGGACGAGCTCCTACGAGCAGTACTTC. Its translation is CASSFLGGTSSYEQYF.

This clonotype was seen only a few times. The chain has TRBV6-2 or TRBV6-3 and TRBJ2-5; perhaps TRBD1 as D (6 bases). The CDR3 covers 14 residues. Trimming cost V 6 bases and J 3 bases, with 14 bases left between them. From germline, CDR1 is MNHEY and CDR2 SVGEGT. Written as DNA, the CDR3 is TGTGCCAGCAGACCCTCGACAGGCAAAGAGACCCAGTACTTC. It translates to CASRPSTGKETQYF.

This clonotype was observed a few times. The chain carries TRBV11-2 and TRBJ2-2; D uncertain. The germline V and J ends were trimmed by 6 bases and 4 bases, with 15 bases remaining between them. Germline CDR1 SGHAT, CDR2 FQNNGV. This CDR3 is built from 15 residues. The CDR3 sequence: CASSRAPSGTGELFF. The CDR3 DNA sequence: TGTGCCAGCAGTCGAGCCCCTTCGGGCACCGGGGAGCTGTTTTTT.

There are many counts of this clonotype. The chain recombines TRBV7-6 with TRBJ1-4; D is perhaps TRBD1 (5 bases). Germline V gene data show CDR1 as SGHVS and CDR2 as FNYEAQ. The CDR3 sequence is 14 residues long. Trimming cost V 6 bases and J 2 bases, with 10 bases left between them. The CDR3 region is CASSIGGTNEKLFF. The CDR3 nucleotides are TGTGCCAGCAGTATCGGGGGGACTAATGAAAAACTGTTTTTT.

This clonotype was recorded a few times. The chain uses TRBV5-8 and TRBJ1-5; D possibly corresponds to TRBD1 (6 bases). Trimming removed 5 bases at V and 1 base at J, with 19 bases between. Germline assignment: CDR1 SGHTS and CDR2 YDEGEE. The CDR3 is 17 residues long. The CDR3 reads CASSPRGSSLSNQPQHF. The CDR3 DNA reads as TGTGCCAGCAGTCCTAGGGGGAGCTCTTTAAGCAATCAGCCCCAGCATTTT.